These 13 T cell receptor beta chains were sequenced from one sample in a study of T-cell reconstitution after alpha-beta-depleted transplantation in children. TCRbeta library preparation incorporated unique molecular identifiers. In TCRdb, the PCR reads were re-called with MiXCR into one record per CDR3 protein. The sample gives 400,000 to 500,000 distinct CDR3 sequences, around 9.9% of which show up once; over 4.5% is in the top ten. This specimen was PBMCs from the stem cell graft donor, taken from the stem cell graft. The receptors were gathered from a human donor who donated a stem cell graft to a child with acute myeloid leukemia.

In this sample, this clonotype turned up many times. The chain recombines TRBV5-5 with TRBJ2-5, with a weak D call TRBD1 (6 bases). Germline loops: CDR1 SGHKS, CDR2 YYEKEE (reference sequence). V was cut by 6 bases and J by 2 bases, with 17 bases left in between. The CDR3 is 15 residues long. In DNA form, the CDR3 reads TGTGCCAGCACCCCTTTTCACGGACAGCAAGAGACCCAGTACTTC. Protein sequence: CASTPFHGQQETQYF. The complete variable domain, with remaining parts taken from reference TRBV5-5 and TRBJ2-5, reads DAGVTQSPTHLIKTRGQQVTLRCSPISGHKSVSWYQQVLGQGPQFIFQYYEKEERGRGNFPDRFSARQFPNYSSELNVNALLLGDSALYLCASTPFHGQQETQYFGPGTRLLVL.

This clonotype was detected a few times. The chain couples TRBV20-1 to TRBJ2-5; D ambiguous. Trimming stripped 2 bases from V and 5 bases from J, with 12 bases between. Germline V gives CDR1 DFQATT, CDR2 SNEGSKA (reference sequence). The CDR3 is 13 amino acids. CDR3 nucleotides: TGCAGTGCTAGAACGGACGGTGGTGAGACCCAGTACTTC. Its protein product is CSARTDGGETQYF.

This clonotype was recorded many times. The chain couples TRBV7-2 to TRBJ2-3, with 10 positions matching TRBD2. V trimming: 1 base; J trimming: 4 bases; junction bases outside the gene matches: 5. The germline V gene has CDR1 SGHTA and CDR2 FQGNSA. The CDR3 has 16 amino acids. The CDR3, as DNA: TGTGCCAGCAGCTTAGTCCTAGCGGGAGCATCAGATACGCAGTATTTT. It translates to CASSLVLAGASDTQYF.

This clonotype was detected a few times. This chain links TRBV4-2 with TRBJ2-7; 7 bases are a match to TRBD2. The CDR3 covers 15 residues. Germline-derived CDR1 and CDR2 are LGHNA and YNFKEQ. J was trimmed by 1 base and V by 0 bases; bases with no gene match: 3. CDR3 coding DNA: TGTGCCAGCAGCCAAGATACTAGCGTTTCCTACGAGCAGTACTTC. Translating gives CASSQDTSVSYEQYF.

This clonotype was detected only a few times. The gene calls are TRBV18 and TRBJ2-1; the D is unclear. This CDR3 is 13 amino acids long. The V gene's germline CDR1 is KGHSH and CDR2 LQKENI. The V end was cut by 0 bases, the J end by 6 bases, with 6 bases between. The CDR3 DNA is TGTGCCAGCTCACCACCGGTCCTCAATGAGCAGTTCTTC. Translated: CASSPPVLNEQFF.

This chain links TRBV5-1 with TRBJ2-1; 12 bases map to TRBD2. Germline lookup yields CDR1 SGHRS and CDR2 YFSETQ. The CDR3 sequence is 18 residues long. J gave up 5 bases and V 1 base, and 10 bases lay outside the gene matches. Here the CDR3 reads CASSLPRLLAGGHNEQFF. The DNA for the CDR3 is TGCGCCAGCAGCTTGCCGCGACTACTAGCGGGGGGACACAATGAGCAGTTCTTC.

V usage is TRBV7-8 and J usage is TRBJ2-3; TRBD2 matches at 8 bases. Trimming took 5 bases from V and 1 from J; bases not matched to a gene: 8. Germline V gene data show CDR1 as SGHVS and CDR2 as FQNEAQ. The CDR3 consists of 16 residues. Written as DNA, the CDR3 is TGTGCCAGCAGCCCAGTCCGCGGGGGGCGCACAGATACGCAGTATTTT. Amino acids: CASSPVRGGRTDTQYF.

The rearrangement joins TRBV19 to TRBJ2-7; D ambiguous. The CDR3 totals 14 residues. In germline, CDR1 is LNHDA, CDR2 SQIVND (reference sequence). The V end lost 6 bases, the J end lost 3 bases, and 15 bases lay between the germline ends. In nucleotides, the CDR3 is TGTGCCAGTAGCCCCATCGCGGAACTCTACGAGCAGTACTTC. Translating gives CASSPIAELYEQYF.

This clonotype was observed a single time. The rearrangement joins TRBV9 to TRBJ2-2; D call uncertain. This CDR3 region has 14 residues. Trimming shortened V by 4 bases and J by 5 bases, and 12 bases separated the two germline ends. The germline V gene encodes CDR1 SGDLS and CDR2 YYNGEE. The CDR3 coding sequence is TGTGCCAGCAGCCCACAAGATAAAACCGGGGAGCTGTTTTTT. It translates to CASSPQDKTGELFF.

The V call is TRBV3-1, the J call TRBJ1-3; D is possibly TRBD1 (6 bases). Trimming took 3 bases from V and 0 from J, leaving 12 bases between them. Germline CDR1 and CDR2: LGHDT and YNNKEL (reference sequence). The CDR3 is 16 amino acids. The CDR3 protein is CASSQDSPSSGNTIYF. Written as DNA, the CDR3 is TGTGCCAGCAGCCAGGACAGCCCTTCCTCTGGAAACACCATATATTTT.

This clonotype has more than one count but fewer than ten. The gene calls are TRBV5-1 and TRBJ1-1, with unresolved D. V lost 0 bases to trimming and J lost 5 bases, with 8 bases between them. CDR3 length: 13 amino acids. Germline V CDR1 and CDR2: SGHRS, YFSETQ. CDR3 loop: CASSLDSGTEAFF. The DNA of the CDR3 is TGCGCCAGCAGCTTGGATTCGGGAACTGAAGCTTTCTTT. Full variable domain (outside the CDR3, taken from reference TRBV5-1 and TRBJ1-1): KAGVTQTPRYLIKTRGQQVTLSCSPISGHRSVSWYQQTPGQGLQFLFEYFSETQRNKGNFPGRFSGRQFSNSRSEMNVSTLELGDSALYLCASSLDSGTEAFFGQGTRLTVV.

CDR3 coding DNA: TGTGCCAGCAGCTCGGTGCAACTAGCGGAGATCTACAATGAGCAGTTCTTC. Protein product: CASSSVQLAEIYNEQFF. V gene TRBV7-2 combines with J gene TRBJ2-1, with TRBD2 identical over 8 bases. V lost 4 bases, J lost 3 bases, and 11 bases stayed unmatched. CDR3 length: 17 residues. The germline V gene encodes CDR1 SGHTA and CDR2 FQGNSA.

This sequence joins TRBV28 and TRBJ2-1, with a weak D call TRBD1 (6 bases). The CDR3 loop spans 14 amino acids. Germline V lookup: CDR1 MDHEN, CDR2 SYDVKM. V was trimmed by 5 bases and J by 1 base, leaving 9 bases between them. The CDR3 DNA reads as TGTGCCAGCAGTCAAAGGGGGTCCTACAATGAGCAGTTCTTC. Translation: CASSQRGSYNEQFF.